The 18 T cell receptor beta chains below come from one sample, sequenced in a study of blood T cell repertoires in COVID-19. TCRdb's table, derived via immunoSEQ multiplex PCR, lists solely in-frame clones and lacks some. The sample has under 250,000 clones, more than 70% seen once. Sample: peripheral blood. The receptors were sampled from a man aged 35 to 55 with active or convalescent COVID-19.

The chain is built from TRBV27 and TRBJ2-3; 8 bases line up with TRBD2. This CDR3 contains 15 residues. After removal of 6 bases from V and 0 bases from J, the junction contained 5 bases not matched to a gene. Per germline, CDR1 MNHEY and CDR2 SMNVEV (reference sequence). Written as DNA, the CDR3 is TGTGCCAGCAGCCGGGGGGGATCTAGCACAGATACGCAGTATTTT. It specifies CASSRGGSSTDTQYF.

The count of this clone is one. The genes are TRBV7-2 and TRBJ1-2, with a weak D call TRBD1 (5 bases). The CDR3 contains 17 residues. Germline CDR1 and CDR2: SGHTA and FQGNSA. Trimming took off 4 bases at V and 0 bases at J, with 18 bases between the two ends. CDR3 loop: CASSSRPGGSSNYGYTF. The CDR3, as DNA: TGTGCCAGCAGCTCCCGTCCTGGGGGGAGTTCTAACTATGGCTACACCTTC.

A note on this clone: This specimen includes other DNA sequences encoding the same CDR3. The V gene is TRBV7-9, the J gene TRBJ1-1; D not certain. Germline CDR1 SEHNR, CDR2 FQNEAQ (reference sequence). The CDR3 loop spans 14 amino acids. With 5 bases removed from V and 0 bases from J, the gap between germline ends came to 10 bases. Here the CDR3 reads CASSPQAMNTEAFF. For the CDR3, the DNA is TGTGCCAGCAGCCCGCAGGCGATGAACACTGAAGCTTTCTTT.

The J gene is TRBJ1-6, the V gene TRBV30; no clear D gene. The ends were cut back, 0 bases at V and 8 bases at J, with 8 bases in the middle. The CDR3 consists of 13 residues. Looked up from germline, CDR1 is GTSNPN and CDR2 is SVGIG (reference sequence). The DNA of the CDR3 is TGTGCCTGGAGTGTTCTGGCCTATTCACCCCTCCACTTT. It is translated as CAWSVLAYSPLHF.

Concerning this clone itself: A much larger clone differs from this one at a single base, so this may be a read error. This chain uses TRBV6-6 with TRBJ1-1; TRBD1 matches 7 bases. V lost 7 bases, J lost 0 bases, and 2 bases stayed unmatched. Germline CDR1 MNHNY, CDR2 SVGAGI (reference sequence). This CDR3 spans 13 amino acids. CDR3 bases: TGTGCCAGCATTGACAGGGTGAACACTGAAGCTTTCTTT. It yields the protein CASIDRVNTEAFF.

CDR3 sequence reads: CASSVAQNNEQFF. The CDR3 nucleotides are TGTGCCAGTAGTGTGGCCCAAAACAATGAGCAGTTCTTC. The chain recombines TRBV19 with TRBJ2-1; D gene unclear. CDR1 LNHDA and CDR2 SQIVND come from the germline V gene (reference sequence). Trimming stripped 5 bases from V and 5 bases from J, with 10 bases between. The CDR3 covers 13 residues.

The chain combines TRBV7-2 with TRBJ1-5, with 7 bases matching TRBD1. Trimming at V came to 5 bases and at J to 7 bases, leaving 14 bases not matched to a gene. This CDR3 is built from 16 residues. The V gene's germline CDR1 is SGHTA and CDR2 FQGNSA. The CDR3 sequence is CASSINPTGVGQPQHF. DNA of the CDR3: TGTGCCAGCAGCATCAACCCCACAGGGGTTGGGCAGCCCCAGCATTTT.

For the CDR3, the DNA is TGTGCCAGCCGCCGACAGGGGACTAACTATGGCTACACCTTC. It encodes CASRRQGTNYGYTF. The rearrangement joins TRBV6-5 to TRBJ1-2; TRBD1 matches 8 bases. Per the germline V gene, CDR1 is MNHEY and CDR2 is SVGAGI. The trim removed 8 bases at V and 0 bases at J, leaving 5 bases unmatched. The CDR3 is 14 amino acids.

The chain is built from TRBV10-3 and TRBJ2-5, with D possibly TRBD1 on 6 matching bases. The ends were cut back, 0 bases at V and 4 bases at J, with 9 bases in the middle. The germline gives CDR1 ENHRY, CDR2 SYGVKD. This CDR3 contains 14 residues. The CDR3 protein is CAISESRTVETQYF. The CDR3 region has the DNA TGTGCCATCAGTGAGTCGAGGACAGTAGAGACCCAGTACTTC.

The chain combines TRBV5-1 with TRBJ2-7; D call uncertain. This CDR3 comprises 13 residues. The germline V gene has CDR1 SGHRS and CDR2 YFSETQ. V lost 0 bases, J lost 8 bases, and 12 bases lay in between. CDR3 DNA sequence: TGCGCCAGCAGCTTGGACGGTCTAGTACAGCAGTACTTC. Protein product: CASSLDGLVQQYF.

The chain recombines TRBV4-2 with TRBJ2-7; no firm D call. CDR3 length: 11 residues. Germline CDR1 LGHNA, CDR2 YNFKEQ. Trimming cost V 2 bases and J 5 bases, with 4 bases left between them. CDR3 coding DNA: TGTGCCAGCAGCCAATCGGACGAGCAGTACTTC. This codes for CASSQSDEQYF.

The sample holds one count of this clone. This chain connects TRBV3-1 (or the pseudogene TRBV3-2) to TRBJ1-2, with D hard to call. V lost 2 bases to trimming and J lost 1 base, with 8 bases between them. The CDR3 is made up of 14 amino acids. Germline V gene sequence: CDR1 LGHDT, CDR2 YNNKEL (reference sequence). CDR3 bases: TGTGCCAGCAGCCAAAAGCTCTATAACTATGGCTACACCTTC. The encoded protein is CASSQKLYNYGYTF.

The sample holds one count of this clone. The chain links TRBV6-5 to TRBJ2-1; the match to TRBD2 covers 9 bases. Germline-derived CDR1 and CDR2 are MNHEY and SVGAGI. CDR3 length: 15 residues. Germline trimming cut 2 bases from V and 8 bases from J; bases unmatched to any gene: 7. CDR3 DNA: TGTGCCAGCAGTTACGGCAGCGGGAGGTTAGATGAGCAGTTCTTC. This gives the protein CASSYGSGRLDEQFF.

The CDR3 loop is CASSLGTGGHFLHF. DNA for the CDR3: TGTGCCAGCAGTCTCGGGACAGGGGGTCACTTCCTCCACTTT. The chain uses TRBV28 and TRBJ1-6; 11 bases are shared with TRBD1. Germline values: CDR1 MDHEN, CDR2 SYDVKM. The CDR3 has 14 residues. Trimming cost V 5 bases and J 15 bases; bases outside gene matches: 9.

J is TRBJ2-1 and V is TRBV19, with TRBD1 identical over 8 bases. The CDR3 sequence is 15 residues long. J lost 0 bases, V lost 4 bases, and 2 bases had no gene match. Germline V gene data show CDR1 as LNHDA and CDR2 as SQIVND (reference sequence). CDR3 amino acids: CASSNQGASYNEQFF. CDR3 DNA sequence: TGTGCCAGTAGTAATCAGGGGGCCTCCTACAATGAGCAGTTCTTC.

This chain links TRBV7-3 with TRBJ2-3, with 12 bases aligning to TRBD2. Trimming at V came to 5 bases and at J to 6 bases, leaving 9 bases not matched to a gene. Germline-derived CDR1 and CDR2 are SGHTA and FQGTGA. The CDR3 is 16 amino acids. CDR3: CASSPRLAGAADTQYF. CDR3 nucleotides: TGTGCCAGCAGCCCAAGACTAGCGGGAGCGGCGGATACGCAGTATTTT.

V and J are TRBV19 and TRBJ2-2; 10 bases are shared with TRBD2. With 6 bases clipped from V and 1 base from J, the junction kept 2 bases outside the gene matches. CDR3 length: 15 amino acids. From germline, CDR1 is LNHDA and CDR2 SQIVND (reference sequence). CDR3 nucleotides: TGTGCCAGTAGGGGACTAGCGCGGAACACCGGGGAGCTGTTTTTT. It translates to CASRGLARNTGELFF.

The CDR3 protein is CASSLPTGNSPLHF. CDR3 DNA sequence: TGTGCCAGCAGCCTACCAACAGGGAATTCACCCCTCCACTTT. The chain joins TRBV11-1 to TRBJ1-6, with D tentatively TRBD1 (6 bases). The germline CDR1 and CDR2 sequences are SGHAT and FQDESV (reference sequence). V was trimmed by 5 bases and J by 7 bases, leaving 12 bases between them. There are 14 residues in the CDR3.